Each of the 21 T cell receptor beta chains below was sequenced from the same sample in a study of T cell responses to AZD1222 COVID-19 vaccine. The protocol was immunoSEQ multiplex PCR, while the TCRdb copy is restricted to in-frame clones and leaves out a portion. Of approximately 160,000 clones detected, 90% to 95% appear once; the ten largest clones hold 4.5% to 6.5%. This specimen consisted of peripheral blood, obtained on day 0 of AZD1222 vaccination. Source of these receptors: an adult in good health.

The rearrangement uses TRBV7-8 and TRBJ2-3, with D perhaps being TRBD1 or TRBD2 (5 bases each). The V end was cut by 1 base, the J end by 1 base, with 18 bases between. CDR1 is SGHVS, CDR2 FQNEAQ, per germline. CDR3 size: 18 residues. The CDR3 coding sequence is TGTGCCAGCAGCTTAGGGGGGAGTGGGGGATGGGGCACAGATACGCAGTATTTT. It is translated as CASSLGGSGGWGTDTQYF.

This chain connects TRBV7-8 to TRBJ2-5; D is unresolved. The CDR3 extends over 12 amino acids. V gave up 4 bases and J gave up 4 bases, with 7 bases separating them. The germline V gene encodes CDR1 SGHVS and CDR2 FQNEAQ. CDR3 loop: CASSSGRETQYF. CDR3 bases: TGTGCCAGCAGCTCGGGTCGAGAGACCCAGTACTTC.

The chain carries TRBV7-9 and TRBJ2-1; weak D call: TRBD1 (6 bases). CDR1 SEHNR and CDR2 FQNEAQ come from the germline V gene (reference sequence). V lost 6 bases to trimming and J lost 3 bases, with 18 bases between them. This CDR3 has 16 amino acids. CDR3 sequence (DNA): TGTGCCAGCAGTCAAGTCGCTAGGGGGATCTACAATGAGCAGTTCTTC. Translation: CASSQVARGIYNEQFF. Combining the CDR3 with reference TRBV7-9 and TRBJ2-1 gives the whole variable domain DTGVSQNPRHKITKRGQNVTFRCDPISEHNRLYWYRQTLGQGPEFLTYFQNEAQLEKSRLLSDRFSAERPKGSFSTLEIQRTEQGDSAMYLCASSQVARGIYNEQFFGPGTRLTVL.

This rearrangement joins TRBV9 to TRBJ2-1; 7 nucleotides align to TRBD1. The CDR3 sequence is 15 residues long. The ends lost 4 bases at V and 8 bases at J; junction bases unmatched: 12. CDR1 and CDR2 (germline): SGDLS, YYNGEE. CDR3 sequence reads: CASSNSGGLLDEQFF. Written as DNA, the CDR3 is TGTGCCAGCAGCAACTCAGGGGGTTTATTAGATGAGCAGTTCTTC.

The chain employs TRBV7-8 and TRBJ2-1, with TRBD2 as a possible D gene (5 bases). This CDR3 is 17 amino acids long. Germline loops: CDR1 SGHVS, CDR2 FQNEAQ. V lost 7 bases to trimming and J lost 6 bases, with 25 bases between them. The chain's CDR3 is CASTVTPYRFEGNEQFF. The CDR3 nucleotides read TGTGCCAGCACCGTTACCCCATACCGTTTCGAGGGCAATGAGCAGTTCTTC.

The V and J genes are TRBV13 and TRBJ2-3; 11 bases fit TRBD2. Trimming at V came to 5 bases and at J to 3 bases, leaving 4 bases not matched to a gene. The CDR3 totals 15 residues. Per germline, CDR1 PRHDT and CDR2 FYEKMQ (reference sequence). Written as DNA, the CDR3 is TGTGCCAGCAGCCCCGGGACTAGCGGTACAGATACGCAGTATTTT. Protein product: CASSPGTSGTDTQYF.

This chain connects TRBV7-2 to TRBJ2-3; D unresolved. Trimming took off 5 bases at V and 4 bases at J, with 13 bases between the two ends. This CDR3 spans 14 amino acids. Germline V gene data show CDR1 as SGHTA and CDR2 as FQGNSA. DNA of the CDR3: TGTGCCAGCAGCGCCACTCACAGCGCAGATACGCAGTATTTT. Translating it yields CASSATHSADTQYF.

This clone is a singleton in its sample. V usage is TRBV19 and J usage is TRBJ2-7; 14 nucleotides match TRBD2. The CDR3 is 15 residues long. V lost 4 bases to trimming and J lost 5 bases; unmatched junction nucleotides: 4. CDR1 is LNHDA and CDR2 is SQIVND in the germline V gene (reference sequence). CDR3 bases: TGTGCCAGTAGTACCGGACTAGCGGGAGGTGACGAGCAGTACTTC. It is translated as CASSTGLAGGDEQYF.

The V gene is TRBV14, the J gene TRBJ2-7; D unclear. The CDR3 has 11 residues. V was pared by 1 base and J by 9 bases, with 7 bases between. Germline V gene sequence: CDR1 SGHDN, CDR2 FVKESK. CDR3 in amino acids: CASSQGSGQYF. The CDR3 region has the DNA TGTGCCAGCAGCCAAGGTTCCGGGCAGTACTTC.

V usage is TRBV15 and J usage is TRBJ1-1; TRBD1 agrees at 9 bases. The CDR3 length is 15 residues. V dropped 5 bases and J dropped 1; count of bases not matched to a gene: 5. Looked up from germline, CDR1 is LNHNV and CDR2 is YYDKDF (reference sequence). The CDR3 loop is CATSFTTGGNTEAFF. For the CDR3, the DNA is TGTGCCACCAGCTTTACGACAGGGGGGAACACTGAAGCTTTCTTT.

The chain uses TRBV5-3 and TRBJ2-2; possibly TRBD1 for D (6 bases). TRBV5-3 is an ORF; its function is uncertain. V was clipped by 8 bases and J by 2 bases, with 10 bases between them. This CDR3 has 13 amino acids. This chain's CDR3 is CARGQANTGELFF. In nucleotides, the CDR3 is TGTGCCAGGGGACAAGCCAACACCGGGGAGCTGTTTTTT.

This rearrangement joins TRBV30 to TRBJ1-1, with a possible D match to TRBD1 (6 bases). Germline loops: CDR1 GTSNPN, CDR2 SVGIG (reference sequence). The V end lost 0 bases, the J end lost 10 bases, and 12 bases lay between the germline ends. The CDR3 sequence is 12 residues long. CDR3: CAWSVRGGLAFF. In DNA, the CDR3 is TGTGCCTGGAGTGTACGGGGGGGCCTAGCTTTCTTT.

This clone was seen more than once but under ten times. The chain uses TRBV2 and TRBJ2-3; 7 nucleotides line up with TRBD2. Germline trimming cut 0 bases from V and 5 bases from J; bases unmatched to any gene: 2. This CDR3 spans 14 amino acids. Germline assignment: CDR1 SNHLY and CDR2 FYNNEI. CDR3 sequence (DNA): TGTGCCAGCAGTGAAGCGCGGGAGATAGATACGCAGTATTTT. Translating it yields CASSEAREIDTQYF.

This sequence joins TRBV4-2 and TRBJ1-2, with TRBD1 matching 11 bases. The germline CDR1 and CDR2 sequences are LGHNA and YNFKEQ. V gave up 3 bases and J gave up 8 bases; unmatched junction bases: 5. This CDR3 is 14 amino acids long. CDR3: CASSHGQGAYGYTF. CDR3 nucleotides: TGTGCCAGCAGCCATGGACAGGGGGCTTACGGCTACACCTTC.

This chain links TRBV25-1 with TRBJ1-2, with 9 nucleotides matching TRBD1. The CDR3 is made up of 16 amino acids. Per the germline V gene, CDR1 is MGHDK and CDR2 is SYGVNS. J was trimmed by 2 bases and V by 3 bases; bases with no gene match: 7. The DNA of the CDR3 is TGTGCCAGCAGTGATTATCCGGGACAGGGAAACTATGGCTACACCTTC. This encodes CASSDYPGQGNYGYTF.

The rearrangement uses TRBV7-9 and TRBJ1-6; TRBD1 is a possible D gene (5 bases). V was clipped by 2 bases and J by 9 bases, with 14 bases between them. CDR1 is SEHNR, CDR2 FQNEAQ, per germline (reference sequence). The CDR3 covers 15 residues. The CDR3: CASSLQGGGSSPLHF. The CDR3 DNA follows: TGTGCCAGCAGCTTACAGGGAGGCGGTAGTTCACCCCTCCACTTT.

The genes are TRBV7-3 and TRBJ2-1; tentative D call: TRBD2 (6 bases). V was clipped by 2 bases and J by 9 bases, with 11 bases between them. The CDR3 loop spans 13 amino acids. Per germline, CDR1 SGHTA and CDR2 FQGTGA. The CDR3, as DNA: TGTGCCAGCAGCTTAGGCGGGGATAGTGAGCAGTTCTTC. Translated: CASSLGGDSEQFF.

The chain combines TRBV7-6 with TRBJ1-1; possibly TRBD1 for D (5 bases). Germline CDR1 and CDR2: SGHVS and FNYEAQ. Trimming removed 5 bases at V and 1 base at J, with 8 bases between. This CDR3 spans 13 amino acids. The CDR3 DNA reads as TGTGCCAGCAGCCAGGGACGGAACACTGAAGCTTTCTTT. Its protein product is CASSQGRNTEAFF.

This chain connects TRBV4-1 to TRBJ2-2; TRBD1 is a possible D gene (5 bases). The germline CDR1 and CDR2 sequences are MGHRA and YSYEKL. The CDR3 covers 18 residues. Trimming took 0 bases from V and 0 from J, leaving 14 bases between them. CDR3 region: CASSQDQFDSTNTGELFF. CDR3 bases: TGCGCCAGCAGCCAAGATCAATTCGACAGTACGAACACCGGGGAGCTGTTTTTT.

This chain joins TRBV6-2 or TRBV6-3 and TRBJ2-1; D might be TRBD1 (5 bases). This CDR3 is built from 14 residues. In germline, CDR1 is MNHEY, CDR2 SVGEGT. V was trimmed by 4 bases and J by 6 bases, leaving 13 bases between them. The CDR3 loop is CASSSGRIGNEQFF. CDR3 coding DNA: TGTGCCAGCAGTTCAGGGCGGATAGGCAATGAGCAGTTCTTC.

This rearrangement joins TRBV18 to TRBJ2-5, with 7 bases lining up with TRBD1. The CDR3 contains 13 residues. After removal of 4 bases from V and 2 bases from J, the junction contained 1 base not matched to a gene. CDR1 KGHSH and CDR2 LQKENI come from the germline V gene. The CDR3 nucleotides are TGTGCCAGCTCACGGGACAGACAAGAGACCCAGTACTTC. This gives the protein CASSRDRQETQYF.